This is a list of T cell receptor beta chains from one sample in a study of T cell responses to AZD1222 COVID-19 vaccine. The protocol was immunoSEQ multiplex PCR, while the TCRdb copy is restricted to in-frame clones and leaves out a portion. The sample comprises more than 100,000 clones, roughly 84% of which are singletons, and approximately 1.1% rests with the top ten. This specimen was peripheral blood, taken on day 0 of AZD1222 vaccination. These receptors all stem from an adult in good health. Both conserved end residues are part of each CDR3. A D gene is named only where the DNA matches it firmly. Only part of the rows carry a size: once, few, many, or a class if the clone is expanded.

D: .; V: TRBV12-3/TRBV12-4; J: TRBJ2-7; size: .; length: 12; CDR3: CASTQTKNEQYF; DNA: TGTGCCAGCACCCAAACAAAGAACGAGCAGTACTTC
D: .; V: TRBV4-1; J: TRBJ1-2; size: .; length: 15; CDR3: CASSQAPGGTYGYTF; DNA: TGCGCCAGCAGCCAAGCCCCCGGGGGTACCTATGGCTACACCTTC
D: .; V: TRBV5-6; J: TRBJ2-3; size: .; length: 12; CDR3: CASSFSGTGQYF; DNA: TGTGCCAGCAGCTTCTCAGGGACGGGGCAGTATTTT
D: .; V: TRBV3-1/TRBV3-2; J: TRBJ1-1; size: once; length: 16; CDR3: CASSHFVGAGNTEAFF; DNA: TGTGCCAGCAGCCATTTCGTCGGGGCGGGTAACACTGAAGCTTTCTTT
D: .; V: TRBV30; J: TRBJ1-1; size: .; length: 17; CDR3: CAWMERRPDQLGTEAFF; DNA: TGTGCCTGGATGGAAAGGCGACCAGACCAACTTGGGACTGAAGCTTTCTTT
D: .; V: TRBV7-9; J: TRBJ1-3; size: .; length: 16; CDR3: CASSFISDTSGNTIYF; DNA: TGTGCCAGCAGCTTCATCTCAGACACCTCTGGAAACACCATATATTTT
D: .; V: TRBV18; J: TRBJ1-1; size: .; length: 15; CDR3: CASSPPWTGNTEAFF; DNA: TGTGCCAGCTCACCACCGTGGACGGGAAACACTGAAGCTTTCTTT
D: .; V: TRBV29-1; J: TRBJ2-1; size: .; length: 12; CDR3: CSAARGANEQFF; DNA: TGCAGCGCGGCCAGGGGGGCCAATGAGCAGTTCTTC
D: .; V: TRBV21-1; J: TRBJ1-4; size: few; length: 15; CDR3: CASSKIGFGNEKLFF; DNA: TGTGCCAGCAGCAAAATCGGGTTTGGTAATGAAAAACTGTTTTTT
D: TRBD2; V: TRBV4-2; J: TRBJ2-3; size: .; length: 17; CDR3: CASSPRTSGGHTDTQYF; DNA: TGTGCCAGCAGCCCCAGGACTAGCGGGGGGCACACAGATACGCAGTATTTT